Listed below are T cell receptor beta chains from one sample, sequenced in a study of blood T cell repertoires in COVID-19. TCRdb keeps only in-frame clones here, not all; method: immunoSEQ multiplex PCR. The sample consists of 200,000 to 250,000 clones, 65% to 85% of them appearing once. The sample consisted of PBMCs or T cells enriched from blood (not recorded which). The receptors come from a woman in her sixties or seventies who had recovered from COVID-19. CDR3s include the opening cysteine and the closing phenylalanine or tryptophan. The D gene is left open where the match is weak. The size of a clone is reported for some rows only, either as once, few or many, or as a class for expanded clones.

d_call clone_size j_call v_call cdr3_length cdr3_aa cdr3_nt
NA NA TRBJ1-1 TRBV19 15 CASRHPGLLNTEAFF TGTGCCAGTAGGCATCCGGGACTCTTGAACACTGAAGCTTTCTTT
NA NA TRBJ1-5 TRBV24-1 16 CATSALDRRSNQPQHF TGTGCCACCAGTGCCTTAGACAGGAGGAGCAATCAGCCCCAGCATTTT
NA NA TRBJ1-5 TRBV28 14 CASRAGNSDQPQHF TGTGCCAGCAGGGCGGGTAACTCCGATCAGCCCCAGCATTTT
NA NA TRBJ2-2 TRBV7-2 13 CASNRPGTGELFF TGTGCCAGCAACCGACCCGGGACAGGGGAGCTGTTTTTT
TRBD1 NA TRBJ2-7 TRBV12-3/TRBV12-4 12 CASSQTGNEQYF TGTGCCAGCAGTCAGACAGGGAACGAGCAGTACTTC
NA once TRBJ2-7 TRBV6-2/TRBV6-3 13 CASSIFRGYEQYF TGTGCCAGCAGTATCTTTCGGGGGTATGAGCAGTACTTC
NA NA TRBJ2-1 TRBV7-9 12 CASSLWTNEQFF TGTGCCAGCAGCTTATGGACTAATGAGCAGTTCTTC
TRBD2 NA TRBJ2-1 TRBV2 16 CASSESVAGGPHEQFF TGTGCCAGCAGTGAATCTGTAGCGGGGGGGCCTCATGAGCAGTTCTTC
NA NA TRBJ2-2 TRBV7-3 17 CASSRPAGDINTGELFF TGTGCCAGCAGCCGACCCGCGGGGGACATCAACACCGGGGAGCTGTTTTTT
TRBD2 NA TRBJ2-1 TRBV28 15 CATIPTSGNEGEQFF TGTGCCACCATACCAACTAGCGGTAATGAGGGTGAGCAGTTCTTC
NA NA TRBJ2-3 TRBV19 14 CASSIDRTTDTQYF TGTGCCAGTAGTATCGACAGGACCACAGATACGCAGTATTTT
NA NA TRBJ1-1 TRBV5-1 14 CASSLAVRGTEAFF TGCGCCAGCAGCTTGGCAGTCAGAGGCACTGAAGCTTTCTTT
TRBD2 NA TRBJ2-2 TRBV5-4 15 CASSLRTSGGGELFF TGTGCCAGCAGCCTTAGGACTAGCGGGGGCGGGGAGCTGTTTTTT